Each of the 27 T cell receptor beta chains below was sequenced from the same sample in a study of cytomegalovirus exposure and HLA in healthy donors. Some clones are missing from TCRdb's copy, which holds only in-frame ones; the method was immunoSEQ multiplex PCR. The sample shows approximately 220,000 clones, 85% to 90% of them seen only once. Sequences were obtained from PBMCs. The receptor source for this set is a man between 18 and 29 years old in good health and CMV-seronegative.

The chain carries TRBV7-2 and TRBJ2-3; D is possibly TRBD2 (5 bases). The CDR3 spans 12 residues. The V gene's germline CDR1 is SGHTA and CDR2 FQGNSA. Trimming pared 4 bases from V and 8 bases from J, leaving 10 bases between. CDR3 in amino acids: CASSSGSGTQYF. CDR3 bases: TGTGCCAGCAGCTCGGGATCAGGTACGCAGTATTTT.

The chain uses TRBV9 and TRBJ1-2; D is uncertain. Trimming left V 0 bases short and J 5 bases short, with 17 bases between. The CDR3 spans 16 residues. Germline values: CDR1 SGDLS, CDR2 YYNGEE. CDR3 protein: CASSVAGDSRRYGYTF. CDR3 coding DNA: TGTGCCAGCAGCGTAGCCGGAGACTCAAGGAGGTATGGCTACACCTTC.

The V and J genes are TRBV5-4 and TRBJ2-5, with TRBD2 identical over 7 bases. This CDR3 has 16 residues. After removal of 3 bases from V and 5 bases from J, the junction contained 13 bases not matched to a gene. Per the germline V gene, CDR1 is SGHNT and CDR2 is YYREEE (reference sequence). The DNA of the CDR3 is TGTGCCAGCAGCTCCCAGATGGGAGGGGATGAGGAGACCCAGTACTTC. Translating gives CASSSQMGGDEETQYF.

The V call is TRBV4-2, the J call TRBJ2-7, with 15 bases lining up with TRBD2. The CDR3 contains 16 residues. The germline V gene has CDR1 LGHNA and CDR2 YNFKEQ. V lost 4 bases and J lost 1; bases outside the gene matches: 2. The DNA of the CDR3 is TGTGCCAGCAGCCTGGGACTAGCGGGAGGTTCCTACGAGCAGTACTTC. Protein sequence: CASSLGLAGGSYEQYF.

The chain uses TRBV4-3 and TRBJ1-6; D unclear. This CDR3 is built from 13 residues. Germline V lookup: CDR1 LGHNA, CDR2 YSLEER. V was clipped by 5 bases and J by 6 bases, with 8 bases between them. CDR3 residues: CASSGQANSPLHF. The CDR3 bases are TGCGCCAGCAGCGGTCAGGCTAATTCACCCCTCCACTTT.

Concerning this clone itself: This sample also contains other DNA sequences that code for the same CDR3. Here the CDR3 reads CASSVRPSGGKETQYF. CDR3 nucleotide sequence: TGTGCCAGCAGCGTGCGTCCTAGCGGGGGTAAAGAGACCCAGTACTTC. The rearrangement links TRBV9 to TRBJ2-5, with 10 bases identical to TRBD2. The CDR3 runs 16 residues. Germline assignment: CDR1 SGDLS and CDR2 YYNGEE. Trimming took 2 bases from V and 3 from J; bases not matched to a gene: 7.

V is TRBV6-1 and J is TRBJ2-1, with 9 bases aligning to TRBD2. The ends lost 1 base at V and 10 bases at J; junction bases unmatched: 5. The germline CDR1 and CDR2 sequences are MNHNS and SASEGT. The CDR3 has 14 amino acids. The CDR3 protein is CASSEDVSGSEQFF. CDR3 in DNA: TGTGCCAGCAGTGAAGATGTTAGCGGGAGCGAGCAGTTCTTC.

This sequence joins TRBV19 and TRBJ1-1; possible D gene TRBD1, 5 bases. There are 13 residues in the CDR3. V dropped 4 bases and J dropped 4 bases, with 10 bases sitting between them. Germline V gives CDR1 LNHDA, CDR2 SQIVND (reference sequence). The CDR3 loop reads CASSNRGGTEAFF. The CDR3 bases are TGTGCCAGTAGTAATAGGGGAGGCACTGAAGCTTTCTTT.

The chain carries TRBV9 and TRBJ2-7; D gene ambiguous. There are 14 residues in the CDR3. CDR1 and CDR2 from the germline V gene are SGDLS and YYNGEE. V was trimmed by 0 bases and J by 5 bases, leaving 12 bases between them. The CDR3: CASSVAVRQDEQYF. As DNA, the CDR3 is TGTGCCAGCAGCGTAGCGGTCAGGCAGGACGAGCAGTACTTC.

The rearrangement joins TRBV6-1 to TRBJ1-3; TRBD1 aligns across 9 bases. Germline-derived CDR1 and CDR2 are MNHNS and SASEGT. The CDR3 sequence is 15 residues long. Trimming at V came to 6 bases and at J to 4 bases, leaving 7 bases not matched to a gene. CDR3 amino acids: CASRDRGRGGNTIYF. CDR3 nucleotide sequence: TGTGCCAGCAGGGACAGGGGTCGCGGCGGAAACACCATATATTTT.

This clone was picked up one time. The genes are TRBV5-4 and TRBJ1-1; no clear D. The germline CDR1 and CDR2 sequences are SGHNT and YYREEE (reference sequence). CDR3 length: 13 amino acids. Trimming took off 0 bases at V and 4 bases at J, with 7 bases between the two ends. The CDR3 here is CASSLERSTEAFF. Written as DNA, the CDR3 is TGTGCCAGCAGCTTGGAGCGGAGCACTGAAGCTTTCTTT.

J is TRBJ1-2 and V is TRBV10-3, with D perhaps TRBD1 (6 bases). Germline V CDR1 and CDR2: ENHRY, SYGVKD. The CDR3 consists of 17 residues. V dropped 0 bases and J dropped 4 bases, with 18 bases sitting between them. The CDR3 loop is CAISESRGQAKSYGYTF. The CDR3 region has the DNA TGTGCCATCAGTGAGTCAAGGGGACAAGCTAAAAGCTATGGCTACACCTTC.

J is TRBJ2-7 and V is TRBV7-6, with 9 nucleotides matching TRBD1. V was pared by 5 bases and J by 5 bases, with 7 bases of the junction left unmatched. Germline assignment: CDR1 SGHVS and CDR2 FNYEAQ. The CDR3 length is 14 residues. CDR3 coding DNA: TGTGCCAGCAGCCAGGGACAGGGTATGCACGAGCAGTACTTC. Its translation is CASSQGQGMHEQYF.

The V gene is TRBV7-8, the J gene TRBJ2-1, with TRBD2 matching 14 bases. Trimming took 2 bases from V and 7 from J; bases not matched to a gene: 4. This CDR3 is 16 amino acids long. Germline CDR1 SGHVS, CDR2 FQNEAQ. CDR3 residues: CASSLSRLAGGNEQFF. The CDR3 bases are TGTGCCAGCAGCTTATCTAGACTAGCGGGAGGGAATGAGCAGTTCTTC.

This clone showed up just once. The CDR3 nucleotides are TGTGCCAGCAGCCTCGGGGGAGGGCCCTACGAGCAGTACTTC. The encoded protein is CASSLGGGPYEQYF. The chain couples TRBV4-2 to TRBJ2-7; 7 bases agree with TRBD2. The J segment lost 2 bases and the V segment lost 4 bases, leaving 5 bases of the junction unmatched. The CDR3 has 14 residues. Looked up from germline, CDR1 is LGHNA and CDR2 is YNFKEQ.

The table lists this clone with a count of one. V gene TRBV7-9 combines with J gene TRBJ1-4, with D uncertain. The CDR3 covers 14 residues. Germline V CDR1 and CDR2: SEHNR, FQNEAQ (reference sequence). V was cut by 6 bases and J by 4 bases, with 12 bases left in between. CDR3 amino acids: CASRREGGNEKLFF. In nucleotides, the CDR3 is TGTGCCAGCAGGCGGGAGGGTGGTAATGAAAAACTGTTTTTT. Looking up the rest from reference TRBV7-9 and TRBJ1-4 gives the full variable domain: DTGVSQNPRHKITKRGQNVTFRCDPISEHNRLYWYRQTLGQGPEFLTYFQNEAQLEKSRLLSDRFSAERPKGSFSTLEIQRTEQGDSAMYLCASRREGGNEKLFFGSGTQLSVL.

The rearrangement uses TRBV7-6 and TRBJ2-7; 7 bases agree with TRBD1. V shed 6 bases, J shed 4 bases, and the junction held 12 bases outside the gene matches. The CDR3 is made up of 15 amino acids. Germline CDR1 and CDR2: SGHVS and FNYEAQ. Here the CDR3 reads CASSPGTGTEYEQYF. CDR3 nucleotides: TGTGCCAGCAGTCCTGGTACCGGGACAGAATACGAGCAGTACTTC.

The CDR3: CASSLAGRGGLLNTEAFF. The CDR3 region has the DNA TGCGCCAGCAGCTTGGCGGGCAGGGGCGGACTTTTGAACACTGAAGCTTTCTTT. V is TRBV5-1 and J is TRBJ1-1; possibly TRBD1 for D (6 bases). The CDR3 sequence is 18 residues long. Trimming removed 0 bases at V and 0 bases at J, with 18 bases between. Germline lookup yields CDR1 SGHRS and CDR2 YFSETQ.

The chain links TRBV5-1 to TRBJ2-5; 14 nucleotides line up with TRBD2. Germline CDR1 SGHRS, CDR2 YFSETQ. The CDR3 is made up of 16 amino acids. The junction had 5 bases not matched to a gene; V was cut back by 4 bases and J by 3 bases. The CDR3 nucleotides are TGCGCCAGCAGCCTAGGGACTAGCGGGAGTGAAGAGACCCAGTACTTC. Amino acids: CASSLGTSGSEETQYF.

The chain employs TRBV21-1 and TRBJ2-7; TRBD1, as called in the table, went unchecked against the DNA. TRBV21-1 is listed as a pseudogene. The CDR3 spans 14 residues. The chain's CDR3 is CATLRQTSSYEQYF. CDR3 coding DNA: TGTGCCACCCTAAGACAGACCAGCTCCTACGAGCAGTACTTC.

This clone occurred once. V gene TRBV27 combines with J gene TRBJ2-7, with 11 bases fitting TRBD1. CDR1 is MNHEY and CDR2 is SMNVEV in the germline V gene (reference sequence). This CDR3 region has 14 residues. The trim removed 5 bases at V and 5 bases at J, leaving 5 bases unmatched. As DNA, the CDR3 is TGTGCCAGCAGTCCCGGGACAGGGGGTCACGAGCAGTACTTC. It is translated as CASSPGTGGHEQYF.

The gene calls are TRBV9 and TRBJ2-3, with a tentative D call TRBD2 (5 bases). The germline V gene has CDR1 SGDLS and CDR2 YYNGEE. The CDR3 is 15 amino acids. The V end was cut by 0 bases, the J end by 6 bases, with 14 bases between. CDR3 amino acids: CASSVDGSRLDTQYF. The CDR3 region has the DNA TGTGCCAGCAGCGTAGATGGGAGCCGGTTGGATACGCAGTATTTT.

The chain couples TRBV7-2 to TRBJ1-1; D possibly corresponds to TRBD1 (5 bases). Deletions cut 6 bases from V and 2 bases from J, with 10 bases between. The length of the CDR3 is 13 residues. CDR1 and CDR2 (germline): SGHTA, FQGNSA. In DNA, the CDR3 is TGTGCCAGCAGACTTGACAGAAACACTGAAGCTTTCTTT. Its protein is CASRLDRNTEAFF.

This clone was seen just once. The chain uses TRBV30 and TRBJ2-1, with a tentative D call TRBD2 (6 bases). With 0 bases removed from V and 0 bases from J, the gap between germline ends came to 12 bases. Germline V gene lookup returns CDR1 GTSNPN and CDR2 SVGIG (reference sequence). This CDR3 region has 16 residues. CDR3 bases: TGTGCCTGGAGTGTACGAGTTAGCGGCTCCTACAATGAGCAGTTCTTC. Residues: CAWSVRVSGSYNEQFF.

The gene calls are TRBV10-3 and TRBJ2-1; D gene uncertain. This CDR3 spans 15 amino acids. V lost 6 bases to trimming and J lost 0 bases, with 12 bases between them. The germline V gene has CDR1 ENHRY and CDR2 SYGVKD. CDR3 protein: CAIRPGTGSYNEQFF. As DNA, the CDR3 is TGTGCCATCAGACCAGGCACCGGCTCCTACAATGAGCAGTTCTTC.

The chain carries TRBV19 and TRBJ2-7, with TRBD2 identical over 11 bases. The J segment lost 0 bases and the V segment lost 7 bases, leaving 8 bases of the junction unmatched. Germline values: CDR1 LNHDA, CDR2 SQIVND (reference sequence). The CDR3 runs 16 residues. The CDR3 DNA sequence: TGTGCCAGTAATGAGCTAGCGGGGGGTATCTCCTACGAGCAGTACTTC. Its translation: CASNELAGGISYEQYF.

V gene TRBV7-3 combines with J gene TRBJ2-1, with 7 bases matching TRBD1. V lost 5 bases, J lost 9 bases, and 16 bases stayed unmatched. Germline CDR1 is SGHTA and CDR2 is FQGTGA. The CDR3 runs to 16 residues. CDR3 amino acids: CASSLFGQERDGEQFF. CDR3 DNA sequence: TGTGCCAGCAGCCTATTCGGACAGGAACGGGATGGTGAGCAGTTCTTC.